This note documents a single T cell receptor beta chain sequence. Assay used: immunoSEQ multiplex PCR; TCRdb lists only in-frame clones, some missing. This sample carries some 77,000 clones, approximately 90% of them seen once, and the ten largest clones take around 4.9%. This sample is part of a study of OX40 agonist ivuxolimab in advanced cancers. The length of the CDR3 is 17 residues. With 0 bases clipped from V and 8 bases from J, the junction kept 8 bases outside the gene matches. The germline V gene encodes CDR1 SEHNR and CDR2 FQNEAQ (reference sequence). The sample consisted of CD4+ or CD8+ T cells sorted from blood, taken in a trial of the OX40 agonist ivuxolimab. This clonotype was obtained from an adult with an advanced solid tumor such as melanoma, head and neck, liver or kidney cancer. V and J are TRBV7-9 and TRBJ2-1; 12 bases fit TRBD2. In nucleotides, the CDR3 is TGTGCCAGCAGCTTAGCCTTGACTAGCGGGAGCGGCGATGAGCAGTTCTTC. Encoded protein: CASSLALTSGSGDEQFF.